The entry below describes one T cell receptor beta chain. It has no known antigen specificity. Per-base quality was not reported, and no clone a single base away is much larger than it. The library was obtained by the immunoSEQ multiplex PCR assay. For the multiplex PCR, a mixture combining 60 forward primers for TCR Vbeta segments and 13 reverse primers for TCR Jbeta segments was used. The CDR3 region of rearranged TCR beta genes was amplified from genomic DNA by a multiplex PCR assay. The amplified TCR beta libraries were sequenced on the Illumina HiSeq System as 87-base-pair reads. On the authors' methods: A later analysis tallied some 79 million unique TCR beta chains across the 666 repertoires, and about 12 million of those chains were shared by two or more donors. Raw reads were error-corrected and collapsed into unique sequences by a nearest-neighbor algorithm in which closely related sequences were merged to remove PCR and sequencing errors. To assign V, D and J gene segments, CDR3 sequences were aligned to IMGT reference sequences. Each retained sequence needed at least a six-nucleotide match to both a V gene segment and a J gene segment. Rearrangements were classified as productive when the CDR3 lacked stop codons and remained in frame with V and J, and all other rearrangements were classified as non-productive. CDR3 was defined by IMGT convention, running from the second conserved V-encoded cysteine to the conserved J-encoded phenylalanine. In an earlier analysis of more than 550 of the donors, sequences lacking an unambiguous match to a single V gene segment were excluded. An earlier analysis of 450 to 650 of the donors called V segments functional above 56.7% productive rearrangements and segregating when the between-donor standard deviation exceeded 5%. A statistical classification framework was developed to diagnose cytomegalovirus status using the catalog of TCR beta chain sequences. In a later analysis, V and J genes were assigned by comparing TCR nucleotide sequences against IMGT/GENE-DB human TR gene sequences. The TCRdist pipeline was used in a later analysis to assign CDR3 sequences and most-parsimonious VDJ recombination scenarios. In a later analysis, each TCR beta chain was defined by its CDR3 amino acid sequence together with its V-gene family, and reads without a unique V-gene family were excluded. As a way to deal with suspected cross-contamination and a sequencing artifact, a later analysis dropped hundreds of nucleotide sequences that were highly shared and had low generation probability. For each public chain, a later analysis derived a clonal expansion index from normalized ranks of inferred template counts within each repertoire. A later analysis computed generation probabilities with a VDJ recombination model fitted to out-of-frame rearrangements, and checked the results against IGoR. Hypergeometric tests were used in a later analysis to score TCR-TCR, TCR-HLA and TCR-CMV co-occurrence, with a repertoire-size bias correction applied to the TCR pairs. False discovery rates were estimated in a later analysis by permuting HLA or CMV assignments 20 times. A later analysis grouped co-occurring TCRs with DBSCAN, adding TCRdist sequence similarity when clustering within HLA-allele-positive subsets. Repertoires with fewer than 30,000 or more than 120,000 public chains, plus five repertoires with anomalous nucleotide sharing, were excluded from co-occurrence clustering. Entries here come from immuneACCESS through TCRdb and include only in-frame sequences with V and J called. Some clones fail to appear in such tables; in the studies checked, an unresolved V gene covers under half of the shortfall, and the cause of the remainder is unknown. V and J calls and clone size are as listed in that table; D and trimming were resolved from the DNA. The sample table shows fewer than 180,000 clones, and 79% are seen once. The leading ten clones occupy about 5.9% of the sample.

The data originate from a study of cytomegalovirus exposure and HLA in healthy donors (dated by TCRdb to 2016 to 2017). Broadly, across the study: According to an earlier analysis of 587 of the donors, roughly 180 million T cells yielded 90 million to 140 million unique TCR beta sequences and around 280 Gb of sequence data. HLA typing covered class I and class II loci at four-digit resolution. To predict cytomegalovirus infection status, the study combined high-throughput TCR immunosequencing, statistical association of individual TCRs with disease status, and machine learning. All discovery cohort repertoires had been generated on a single sequencing platform. On average, around 200,000 unique TCR beta nucleotide sequences were sequenced per donor among a few hundred genotyped donors of the cohort, with about 17% of those sequences being non-productive. The number of donors typed differed by locus, with 629-630 for A, B, C, DRB1 and DQB1, 522 for DQA1, 606 for DPA1, and some 450 for DPB1. An early release covering about 600 HLA-typed donors comprised about 300 gigabases of sequencing data and around 80 million unique TCR sequences. Donor age, sex, ethnicity and CMV serostatus were compiled alongside the repertoire data. A later analysis re-analyzed previously published TCR beta repertoires from 666 donors and added high-resolution HLA genotyping to study TCR occurrence patterns. In a later genetic analysis, genome-wide SNP genotypes for about three fifths of the 666 donors were used, and that subset was treated as a discovery cohort. In the later analysis, no new phenotypic data were used to find candidate immune exposures; instead, reliance was placed on TCR beta sequences and their occurrence across donors. A few DR-DQ haplotypes were treated as single units for association and clustering because of strong linkage in the cohort. The study was designed to test whether signatures of past pathogen exposure could be identified by cataloging public T cell receptors. Along with the roughly 670-subject first cohort, a separate validation cohort of over a hundred different subjects was used. Of the approximately 370 genotyped donors, less than 85% were placed in the genetic ancestry cluster associated with self-reported Caucasian donors. To decide whether each TCR beta V gene segment behaved as functional or pseudogenic, an earlier analysis of approximately 620 of the donors relied on high-throughput TCR beta sequencing. The study profiled the T cell repertoires of more than 500 subjects by immunosequencing and related them to cytomegalovirus serostatus. The research as a whole found: In an earlier analysis of about 550 of the donors, most TCR beta V segments were observed in productive rearrangements about 90% or about 30% of the time, broadly matching IMGT annotations. According to the authors, the approach could potentially be generalized to other disease states and immunological phenotypes. Immune exposure information for the cohort was limited to CMV serostatus. Because counts were too low, seventeen rarely observed V segments, including chromosome 9 orphons, were excluded from the earlier analysis of around 590 of the donors. In a later analysis, 15,000 to 20,000 TCR beta sequences were associated with specific HLA alleles at a false discovery rate of 0.05. Most CMV-associated TCR beta chains appeared to be HLA-restricted in a later analysis, and the HLA associations seemed to be driven largely by CMV exposure. In both the original and validation cohorts, the classifier was reported to diagnose cytomegalovirus status with high specificity and sensitivity. The study listed 164 TCR beta chains as associated with cytomegalovirus. While some public TCRs were present in many individuals, most TCR sequences turned up only very rarely across donors. In a later genetic analysis, fewer N-insertions in productive TCRs were reported among donors in an Asian-associated ancestry cluster than the roughly 710-donor mean. An association between a missense DCLRE1C variant and V-gene and J-gene trimming of TCR beta chains was found in a later genetic analysis and replicated in an independent cohort. In this cohort, only TCR beta chains were sequenced, and detectable features were limited by the absence of alpha or paired-chain data. A cluster of highly shared sequence variants was judged likely to represent a technical artifact of the sequencing pipeline. In a later analysis, TCR association rates were found to vary across HLA loci, with the most associated TCRs seen for DRB1 alleles and the fewest for HLA-C alleles. Roughly uniform sequencing depth across donors was assumed in presence/absence analyses, although this assumption may not hold. In vitro tests confirmed that a few of the cytomegalovirus-associated TCR beta chains recognize cytomegalovirus antigens. In a later analysis, several top co-occurrence clusters were reported to appear linked to parvovirus B19, influenza, CMV and Epstein-Barr virus. A further reported finding was that TCR beta sequences accurately predicted the HLA-A and HLA-B alleles for most subjects in the first cohort. Correlated functional status among segregating V segments might reflect linkage disequilibrium, but an unknown experimental factor could not be ruled out. Compared with equally common non-associated chains, HLA-associated TCR beta chains in a later analysis were more clonally expanded and had lower generation probabilities. Because HLA typing was missing for some donors at each locus, association tests included only the typed subset. When HLA alleles, especially DR and DQ, strongly co-occurred, attributing TCR associations to individual alleles was difficult.

The cohort consisted of 600 to 750 healthy bone marrow donors. At the time of sampling, every cohort member was nominally healthy, though immune exposures that went unrecorded were likely present. The donor was CMV seropositive and was included in the group of about 290 seropositive cohort members. A peripheral blood sample was provided by each donor, and peripheral blood mononuclear cells were used for TCR beta sequencing. Genomic DNA was extracted from the blood cell samples with the Qiagen DNeasy Blood Extraction Kit. The TCR comes from a man aged 50 or older in good health and CMV-seropositive. Sequenced sample: PBMCs.

Read as DNA, the sequence is TGTGCCAGCAGCTTGGGACTAGCGGGAGTTTATGAGCAGTTCTTC. This encodes CASSLGLAGVYEQFF. The chain was built from TRBV5-4 and TRBJ2-1; 12 nucleotides in the junction match TRBD2. Reading the germline V gene (reference sequence) gives CDR1 SGHNT and CDR2 YYREEE. The CDR3 has 15 amino acids, counting the end cysteine and phenylalanine. Just the 45-base CDR3 DNA is kept, in frame starting at base 1. V ends up 0 bases short and J 8 bases short, with an unmatched junction base count of 3.